These T cell receptor beta chains were read from a single sample in a study of early T cells in non-severe SARS-CoV-2 infection. TCRdb itself ran the 5' RACE reads through MiXCR, one entry per CDR3 protein. The profile shows about 85,000 distinct CDR3 sequences, approximately 15% of them singletons. The sequenced material came from whole blood. These receptors were taken from an adult who was a healthcare worker with PCR-confirmed SARS-CoV-2 infection or an uninfected control (not recorded which). Each CDR3 is given with its conserved first and last residue. A D gene is named only where the DNA matches it firmly. Clone size, where shown, is once, few, many, or a class for clones that have expanded.

18 | TRBJ2-1 | TRBD2 | few | TRBV20-1 | TGCAGTGCTAGAGATGGACTAGCGGGAGCGCCTTATTACAATGAGCAGTTCTTC | CSARDGLAGAPYYNEQFF
19 | TRBJ2-7 | . | . | TRBV11-2 | TGTGCCAGCAGCTTTACTGTGGACCCGGGACGAGGACGGTCCTACGAGCAGTACTTC | CASSFTVDPGRGRSYEQYF
14 | TRBJ1-5 | . | few | TRBV27 | TGTGCCAGCAGTATGGCAGGTAGCAATCAGCCCCAGCATTTT | CASSMAGSNQPQHF
12 | TRBJ2-7 | . | many | TRBV18 | TGTGCCAGCCAGACTCAAAATTACGAGCAGTACTTC | CASQTQNYEQYF
15 | TRBJ2-1 | . | few | TRBV27 | TGTGCCAGCAGTTTGATCAGAAGCTCCTACAATGAGCAGTTCTTC | CASSLIRSSYNEQFF
12 | TRBJ1-2 | TRBD1 | many | TRBV6-5 | TGTGCCAGCAGGACAGGGAACTATGGCTACACCTTC | CASRTGNYGYTF
15 | TRBJ2-5 | . | . | TRBV20-1 | TGCAGTGCTAGGGCTACGACTGGACCTGGGGAGACCCAGTACTTC | CSARATTGPGETQYF
15 | TRBJ2-7 | TRBD1 | few | TRBV20-1 | TGCAGTGCTAGAGATGGGGCAGGGGGCAGGTACGAGCAGTACTTC | CSARDGAGGRYEQYF
14 | TRBJ2-7 | . | few | TRBV7-2 | TGTGCCAGCAGCTTTACCCTTACCACCTACGAGCAGTACTTC | CASSFTLTTYEQYF
14 | TRBJ2-5 | . | . | TRBV3-1 | TGTGCCAGCAGCCTCCGGGCCCTATCGGAGACCCAGTACTTC | CASSLRALSETQYF
12 | TRBJ2-7 | . | . | TRBV29-1 | TGCAGCGTTGAAGGGGGACTCTACGAGCAGTACTTC | CSVEGGLYEQYF
19 | TRBJ1-5 | TRBD1 | . | TRBV6-1 | TGTGCCAGCAGTGACCGGGGGGACAGGGCGGCCATAGCATATCAGCCCCAGCATTTT | CASSDRGDRAAIAYQPQHF
19 | TRBJ2-6 | TRBD1 | . | TRBV27 | TGTGCCAGCAGTTTAACGTCGACAGGGGTGGGCTCTGGGGCCAACGTCCTGACTTTC | CASSLTSTGVGSGANVLTF
14 | TRBJ2-1 | TRBD2 | . | TRBV20-1 | TGCAGTGCTAGACACACACTCGGGAGGGATGAGCAGTTCTTC | CSARHTLGRDEQFF
13 | TRBJ1-2 | . | many | TRBV2 | TGTGCCAGCAGTAACAGTCCAAACTATGGCTACACCTTC | CASSNSPNYGYTF
15 | TRBJ1-2 | TRBD1 | few | TRBV11-2 | TGTGCCAGCAGCTACACACAGGGGCCCTCTTTGGGCTACACCTTC | CASSYTQGPSLGYTF
16 | TRBJ2-7 | TRBD1 | . | TRBV7-7 | TGTGCCAGCAGCTTATCTCCGGGACAGGGGGTCCACGAGCAGTACTTC | CASSLSPGQGVHEQYF
12 | TRBJ2-7 | . | . | TRBV6-2/TRBV6-3 | TGTGCCAGCAGCCTAACACCCTACGAGCAGTACTTC | CASSLTPYEQYF
15 | TRBJ2-7 | . | few | TRBV5-4 | TGTGCCAGCAGCTTGGAGGGCACCCGCTCCTACGAGCAGTACTTC | CASSLEGTRSYEQYF
15 | TRBJ2-1 | TRBD2 | many | TRBV29-1 | TGCAGCGTTGAAGACGGAGCGGGAGTTGGGAATGAGCAGTTCTTC | CSVEDGAGVGNEQFF
15 | TRBJ2-7 | . | few | TRBV28 | TGTGCCAGCACCTCAAGGGGGACGGGGGTATACGAGCAGTACTTC | CASTSRGTGVYEQYF
16 | TRBJ1-2 | TRBD1 | . | TRBV7-6 | TGTGCCAGCAGCTTAGCGGGCGGGACAGGGGTTTATGGCTACACCTTC | CASSLAGGTGVYGYTF
11 | TRBJ1-1 | . | . | TRBV29-1 | TGCAGCGTTCCTTGGGGGCCTGAAGCTTTCTTT | CSVPWGPEAFF
14 | TRBJ1-1 | . | few | TRBV5-1 | TGCGCCAGCAGCTTGAGCACCCTAAAGACTGAAGCTTTCTTT | CASSLSTLKTEAFF
16 | TRBJ2-1 | TRBD2 | few | TRBV11-2 | TGTGCCAGCAGCTTAGACGGCGGGAGGCCCTACAATGAGCAGTTCTTC | CASSLDGGRPYNEQFF
14 | TRBJ2-2 | TRBD2 | . | TRBV10-3 | TGTGCCATCAGCGGGAGGTCGGACGCTGGGGAGCTGTTTTTT | CAISGRSDAGELFF
13 | TRBJ2-2 | . | few | TRBV24-1 | TGTGCCACCAATGGGCTTAACACCGGGGAGCTGTTTTTT | CATNGLNTGELFF
13 | TRBJ1-1 | . | . | TRBV5-6 | TGTGCCAGCAGCTCCCCGGGGGGGGCTGAAGCTTTCTTT | CASSSPGGAEAFF
16 | TRBJ2-4 | TRBD2 | . | TRBV13 | TGTGCCAGCAGCAAAGGGACTAGCGGTCCCAAAAACATTCAGTACTTC | CASSKGTSGPKNIQYF
17 | TRBJ2-5 | TRBD2 | few | TRBV7-9 | TGTGCCAGCAGCTTAGGACGCTTGCGGGAGGGGTTGGAGACCCAGTACTTC | CASSLGRLREGLETQYF
14 | TRBJ2-1 | . | few | TRBV5-1 | TGCGCCAGCAGCAAACCGACAGCCTACAATGAGCAGTTCTTC | CASSKPTAYNEQFF
11 | TRBJ1-2 | . | many | TRBV29-1 | TGCAGCGTTGGACTCAACTATGGCTACACCTTC | CSVGLNYGYTF
14 | TRBJ2-7 | TRBD2 | . | TRBV20-1 | TGCAGTGCTAGCGCGGGGACTAGATCCTACGAGCAGTACTTC | CSASAGTRSYEQYF
15 | TRBJ2-3 | . | few | TRBV6-2/TRBV6-3 | TGTGCCAGCAGTAAGGATAGTCAGCTCATAAGTACGCAGTATTTT | CASSKDSQLISTQYF
14 | TRBJ1-5 | . | many | TRBV6-4 | TGTGCCAGCAGGGAGGGTCACGGATGGCAGCCCCAGCATTTT | CASREGHGWQPQHF